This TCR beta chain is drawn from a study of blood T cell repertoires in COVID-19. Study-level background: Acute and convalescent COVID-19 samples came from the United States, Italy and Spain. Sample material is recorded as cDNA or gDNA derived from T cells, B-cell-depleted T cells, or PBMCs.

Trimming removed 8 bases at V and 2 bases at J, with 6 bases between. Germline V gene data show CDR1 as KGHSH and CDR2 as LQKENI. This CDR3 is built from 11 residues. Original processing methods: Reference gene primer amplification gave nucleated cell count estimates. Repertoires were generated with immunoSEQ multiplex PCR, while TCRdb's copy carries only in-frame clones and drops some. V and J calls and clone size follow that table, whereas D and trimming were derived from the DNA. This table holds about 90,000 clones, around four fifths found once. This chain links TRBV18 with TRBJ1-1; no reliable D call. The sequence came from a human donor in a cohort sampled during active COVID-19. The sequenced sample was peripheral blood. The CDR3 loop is CASHRNTEAFF. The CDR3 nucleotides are TGTGCCAGCCACAGAAACACTGAAGCTTTCTTT.